This T cell receptor (beta chain) originates from a study of control samples from healthy donors and cancer patients. There are 14 residues in the CDR3. The trim removed 5 bases at V and 5 bases at J, leaving 8 bases unmatched. In germline, CDR1 is SEHNR, CDR2 FQNEAQ (reference sequence). Sequencing was performed with immunoSEQ multiplex PCR; in TCRdb, only in-frame clones are kept and a portion is missing. The data show over 65,000 clones, approximately 88% seen once. Sequenced sample: PBMCs. V and J are TRBV7-9 and TRBJ1-2, with 7 bases lining up with TRBD1. The TCR was taken from a woman in her 50s with colorectal cancer. The CDR3 DNA follows: TGTGCCAGCAGCGCCCAGGGGGGGGTTTATGGCTACACCTTC. Its protein is CASSAQGGVYGYTF.